This is a list of T cell receptor beta chains from one sample in a study of OX40 agonist ivuxolimab in advanced cancers. Assay used: immunoSEQ multiplex PCR; TCRdb lists only in-frame clones, some missing. This repertoire shows tens of thousands of clones, over 75% found once; its top ten account for about an eighth. Material: CD4+ or CD8+ T cells sorted from blood, obtained in a trial of the OX40 agonist ivuxolimab. These receptors were obtained from an adult with an advanced solid tumor such as melanoma, head and neck, liver or kidney cancer. Both conserved end residues are part of each CDR3. The order of the fields is V gene, D gene, clone size, J gene, CDR3 DNA, CDR3 protein. A D gene is named only where the DNA matches it firmly. Size values are once, few and many counts, or a class for expanded clones, and some rows have none.

v_call: TRBV7-9; d_call: NA; clone_size: NA; j_call: TRBJ1-6; cdr3_nt: TGTGCCAGCAGCTTAGTGGAATCAGGGAGACATAATTCACCCCTCCACTTT; cdr3_aa: CASSLVESGRHNSPLHF
v_call: TRBV4-1; d_call: TRBD2; clone_size: NA; j_call: TRBJ2-7; cdr3_nt: TGCGCCAGCAGCCAGGGATATGAAGGACTAGCGGTAAACTACGAGCAGTACTTC; cdr3_aa: CASSQGYEGLAVNYEQYF
v_call: TRBV9; d_call: NA; clone_size: NA; j_call: TRBJ1-1; cdr3_nt: TGTGCCAGCAGCCCAGGGACCGAGAACACTGAAGCTTTCTTT; cdr3_aa: CASSPGTENTEAFF
v_call: TRBV7-8; d_call: TRBD1; clone_size: NA; j_call: TRBJ2-5; cdr3_nt: TGTGCCAGCAGTTCCAGGGGGGAGACCCAGTACTTC; cdr3_aa: CASSSRGETQYF
v_call: TRBV7-9; d_call: NA; clone_size: NA; j_call: TRBJ2-7; cdr3_nt: TGTGCCAGCAGCTTAGCCGGACCGACCTCACCATACGAGCAGTACTTC; cdr3_aa: CASSLAGPTSPYEQYF
v_call: TRBV21-1; d_call: NA; clone_size: few; j_call: TRBJ1-1; cdr3_nt: TGTGCCAGCGGTAAAGGTCTCACTAACACTGAAGCTTTCTTT; cdr3_aa: CASGKGLTNTEAFF
v_call: TRBV9; d_call: TRBD2; clone_size: few; j_call: TRBJ2-3; cdr3_nt: TGTGCCAGCAGCGTAGCCAGCGGGAGTTTGGTCACAGATACGCAGTATTTT; cdr3_aa: CASSVASGSLVTDTQYF
v_call: TRBV6-1; d_call: NA; clone_size: NA; j_call: TRBJ2-3; cdr3_nt: TGTGCCAGCAGTGAATGGGGACTCACTAGCACAGATACGCAGTATTTT; cdr3_aa: CASSEWGLTSTDTQYF
v_call: TRBV19; d_call: TRBD2; clone_size: NA; j_call: TRBJ2-1; cdr3_nt: TGTGCCAGTAGCCATCCCGTAGCGGGAGGTAACAATGAGCAGTTCTTC; cdr3_aa: CASSHPVAGGNNEQFF
v_call: TRBV9; d_call: NA; clone_size: NA; j_call: TRBJ1-1; cdr3_nt: TGTGCCAGCAGCCCTCCGACAGGGAACACTGAAGCTTTCTTT; cdr3_aa: CASSPPTGNTEAFF
v_call: TRBV4-1; d_call: NA; clone_size: NA; j_call: TRBJ2-1; cdr3_nt: TGCGCCAGCAGCCAGGCCCCCGGACGAAGGCCAGGCAATGAGCAGTTCTTC; cdr3_aa: CASSQAPGRRPGNEQFF
v_call: TRBV11-2; d_call: NA; clone_size: medium-sized; j_call: TRBJ1-2; cdr3_nt: TGTGCCAGCAGCTTCGGACAGTCTAACTATGGCTACACCTTC; cdr3_aa: CASSFGQSNYGYTF
v_call: TRBV18; d_call: TRBD1; clone_size: NA; j_call: TRBJ2-5; cdr3_nt: TGTGCCAGCTCACCGGACAGGGGGGCTCGATTGACCCAGTACTTC; cdr3_aa: CASSPDRGARLTQYF
v_call: TRBV5-1; d_call: TRBD1; clone_size: NA; j_call: TRBJ2-4; cdr3_nt: TGCGCCAGCAGCTTGGGAGCCGGACAGGGGCCTTTCGGGGCCAAAAACATTCAGTACTTC; cdr3_aa: CASSLGAGQGPFGAKNIQYF
v_call: TRBV7-2; d_call: NA; clone_size: NA; j_call: TRBJ1-5; cdr3_nt: TGTGCCAGCAGCCCGGGGGGGGATAGCAATCAGCCCCAGCATTTT; cdr3_aa: CASSPGGDSNQPQHF
v_call: TRBV28; d_call: NA; clone_size: NA; j_call: TRBJ1-3; cdr3_nt: TGTGCCAGCAAAGACATTATTAGAGCGGACACCATATATTTT; cdr3_aa: CASKDIIRADTIYF
v_call: TRBV6-5; d_call: NA; clone_size: NA; j_call: TRBJ1-5; cdr3_nt: TGTGCCAGCAGTTACTCACAGGGATCTCAGCCCCAGCATTTT; cdr3_aa: CASSYSQGSQPQHF